The 5 T cell receptor beta chains below all came from one sample that was sequenced in a study of human T cells and chemical hapten exposure. MiXCR, applied by TCRdb to the RACE reads, yields one record per CDR3 protein. The sample includes approximately 100,000 distinct CDR3 sequences, approximately 11% of them seen just once. As to time point: patch test 1, 2 weeks after DPC sensitization. As for treatment: therapeutic diphenylcyclopropenone sensitization with weekly scalp DPC. The sequenced sample was whole blood, obtained in connection with sensitization to the hapten diphenylcyclopropenone (DPC). The origin of the receptors is a woman aged 40 to 50 with alopecia areata. Some clones in this sample may be carry-over from other donors' samples.

CDR3 in amino acids: CASSSVPGQGVSYGYTF. The CDR3 DNA reads as TGTGCCAGCAGTTCCGTCCCGGGACAGGGGGTTAGCTATGGCTACACCTTC. The rearrangement joins TRBV27 to TRBJ1-2; TRBD1 matches 11 bases. The V and J ends lost 4 bases and 4 bases, in that order; junction bases with no gene match: 11. The length of the CDR3 is 17 residues. Germline V CDR1 and CDR2: MNHEY, SMNVEV (reference sequence).

The chain is built from TRBV30 and TRBJ2-7; perhaps TRBD2 as D (5 bases). CDR3 length: 12 residues. Germline V gives CDR1 GTSNPN, CDR2 SVGIG (reference sequence). Trimming removed 1 base from V and 3 bases from J, with 7 bases in between. The CDR3 is CAWSAEGYEQYF. The CDR3 nucleotides read TGTGCCTGGAGTGCTGAGGGCTACGAGCAGTACTTC.

This clonotype was recorded a few times. The chain recombines TRBV19 with TRBJ2-1; 10 bases line up with TRBD1. The length of the CDR3 is 13 residues. Germline values: CDR1 LNHDA, CDR2 SQIVND (reference sequence). With 7 bases clipped from V and 9 bases from J, the junction kept 6 bases outside the gene matches. The CDR3 DNA is TGTGCCAGTAACCGACAGGGGGCTGGTGAGCAGTTCTTC. Amino acid sequence: CASNRQGAGEQFF.

There are many counts of this clonotype. V gene TRBV6-6 combines with J gene TRBJ2-3; no clear D gene. The ends were cut back, 7 bases at V and 6 bases at J, with 14 bases in the middle. CDR1 MNHNY and CDR2 SVGAGI come from the germline V gene (reference sequence). There are 13 residues in the CDR3. This chain's CDR3 is CASTLSGRDTQYF. CDR3 nucleotide sequence: TGTGCCAGCACCTTAAGTGGAAGGGATACGCAGTATTTT.

The chain is built from TRBV29-1 and TRBJ2-5, with D unresolved. This CDR3 is 10 amino acids long. V lost 3 bases to trimming and J lost 4 bases, with 3 bases between them. Germline V gives CDR1 SQVTM, CDR2 ANQGSEA. The CDR3 DNA reads as TGCAGCGTTGAGAGAGAGACCCAGTACTTC. Encoded protein: CSVERETQYF.